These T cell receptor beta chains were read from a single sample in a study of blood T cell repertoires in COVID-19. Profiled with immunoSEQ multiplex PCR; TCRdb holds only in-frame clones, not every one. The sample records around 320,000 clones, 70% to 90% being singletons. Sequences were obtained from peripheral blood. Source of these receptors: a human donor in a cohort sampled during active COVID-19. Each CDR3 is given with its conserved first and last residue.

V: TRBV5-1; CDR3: CASSPKTDYNEQFF
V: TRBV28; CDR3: CASSATVTYEQYF
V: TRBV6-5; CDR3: CASSPTGGSNQPQHF
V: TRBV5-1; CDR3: CASGRGLGSYEQYF
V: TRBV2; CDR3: CASSGAGTGAQYF
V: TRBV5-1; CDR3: CASSLGASTSTDTQYF
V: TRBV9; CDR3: CASRRSGDSNTGELFF
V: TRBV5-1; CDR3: CASSGQGGGADEQFF
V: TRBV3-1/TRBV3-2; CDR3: CASSLGAGGRQETQYF
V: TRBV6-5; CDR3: CASSYSTEARTEAFF
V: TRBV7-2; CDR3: CASRPGMGNEQYF
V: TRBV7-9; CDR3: CASSPEFGHSPLHF
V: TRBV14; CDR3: CASSQGGGGYTF
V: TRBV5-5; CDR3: CASSPTRETYEQYF
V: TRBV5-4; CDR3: CASSLGQGVRYGYTF
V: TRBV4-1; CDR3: CASSQAGTGGTGELFF
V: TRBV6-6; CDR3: CASRSGGSDTQYF
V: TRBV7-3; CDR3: CASSLTSGYGYTF
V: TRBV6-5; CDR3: CASSSGNNQPQHF
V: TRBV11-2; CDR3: CASRSLRLGYTF
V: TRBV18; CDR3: CASSPEGANYGYTF
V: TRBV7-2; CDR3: CASRRYRDYEQYF
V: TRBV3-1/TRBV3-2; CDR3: CASSHRTGGFVTNEKLFF
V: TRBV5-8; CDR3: CASSLYLTGSYNEQFF
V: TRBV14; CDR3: CASSQVGGFGGNTIYF
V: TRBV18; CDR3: CASSPPKGLNTGELFF
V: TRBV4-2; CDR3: CASSQAGGHTGELFF
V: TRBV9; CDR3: CASSVAGARDGYTF
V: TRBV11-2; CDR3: CASSSSPLLNEQFF
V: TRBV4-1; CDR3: CASSQDPNSRWAFF
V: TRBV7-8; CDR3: CASSPGQEIYGYTF
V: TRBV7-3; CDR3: CASSLWGTGAYEQYF
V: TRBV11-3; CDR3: CASSTGQGGNTEAFF
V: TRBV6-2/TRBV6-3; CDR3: CASSYFGLAGQAGETQYF
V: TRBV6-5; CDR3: CASSYSTSNQPQHF
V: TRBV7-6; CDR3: CASSSRLAGGPHGELFF
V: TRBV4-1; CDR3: CASSQVPGQGLDEQFF
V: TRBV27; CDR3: CASSPHGGYTDTQYF
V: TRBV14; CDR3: CASSPDRNHEQYF
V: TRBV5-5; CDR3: CASRPQGAEQFF
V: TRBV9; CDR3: CASSVGLAGGPYEQYF
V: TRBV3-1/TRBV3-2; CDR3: CASSQAIGGDATDTQYF
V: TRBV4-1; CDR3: CASSQVGSSGRMGTDTQYF
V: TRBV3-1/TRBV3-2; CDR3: CASSQRSGIALEQYF
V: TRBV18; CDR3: CASHEDRGDTEAFF
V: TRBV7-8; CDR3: CASFPGTSGTDTQYF
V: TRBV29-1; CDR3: CSVQEGARVAFF
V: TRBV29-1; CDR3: CSVGHRGGTGELFF
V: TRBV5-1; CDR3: CASARGMNTEAFF
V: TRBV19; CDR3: CASRLGAFQEKLFF
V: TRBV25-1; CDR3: CASSGPGETQYF
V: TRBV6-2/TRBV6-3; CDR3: CASSSGGDSTDTQYF
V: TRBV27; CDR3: CASSSGTATTQYF
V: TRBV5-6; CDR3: CASSLAGYGYTF
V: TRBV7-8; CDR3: CASTKTGKFSRGGYTF
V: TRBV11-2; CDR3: CASSLETSRGPGANVLTF